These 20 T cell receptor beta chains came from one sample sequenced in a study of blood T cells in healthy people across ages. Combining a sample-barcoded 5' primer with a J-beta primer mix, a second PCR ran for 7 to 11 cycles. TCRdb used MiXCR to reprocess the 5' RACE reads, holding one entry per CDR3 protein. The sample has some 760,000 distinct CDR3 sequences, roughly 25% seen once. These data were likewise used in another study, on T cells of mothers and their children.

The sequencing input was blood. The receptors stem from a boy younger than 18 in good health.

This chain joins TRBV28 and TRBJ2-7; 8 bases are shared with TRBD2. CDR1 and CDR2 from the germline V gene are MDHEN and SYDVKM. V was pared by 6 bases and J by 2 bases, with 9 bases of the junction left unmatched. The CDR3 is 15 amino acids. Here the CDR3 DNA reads TGTGCCAGCAGCCCGTGGCGGGAGGAGGCCTACGAGCAGTACTTC. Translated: CASSPWREEAYEQYF.

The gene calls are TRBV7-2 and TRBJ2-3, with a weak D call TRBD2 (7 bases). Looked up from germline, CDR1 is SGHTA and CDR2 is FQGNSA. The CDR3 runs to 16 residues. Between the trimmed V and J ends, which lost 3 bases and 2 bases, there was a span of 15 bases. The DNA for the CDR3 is TGTGCCAGCAGCTTCTCGGGGGGCTCTTTCACAGATACGCAGTATTTT. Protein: CASSFSGGSFTDTQYF. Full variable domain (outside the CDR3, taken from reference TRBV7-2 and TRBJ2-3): GAGVSQSPSNKVTEKGKDVELRCDPISGHTALYWYRQSLGQGLEFLIYFQGNSAPDKSGLPSDRFSAERTGGSVSTLTIQRTQQEDSAVYLCASSFSGGSFTDTQYFGPGTRLTVL.

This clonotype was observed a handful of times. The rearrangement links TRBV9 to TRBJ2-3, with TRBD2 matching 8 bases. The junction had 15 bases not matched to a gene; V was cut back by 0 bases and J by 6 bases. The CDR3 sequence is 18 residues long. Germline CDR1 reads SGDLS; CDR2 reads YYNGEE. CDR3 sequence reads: CASSVAPGGLAGLDTQYF. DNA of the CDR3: TGTGCCAGCAGCGTAGCCCCTGGGGGGCTAGCGGGCTTGGATACGCAGTATTTT. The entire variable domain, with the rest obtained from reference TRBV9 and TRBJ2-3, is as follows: DSGVTQTPKHLITATGQRVTLRCSPRSGDLSVYWYQQSLDQGLQFLIQYYNGEERAKGNILERFSAQQFPDLHSELNLSSLELGDSALYFCASSVAPGGLAGLDTQYFGPGTRLTVL.

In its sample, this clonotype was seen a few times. CDR3 sequence (DNA): TGTGCCAGCAGTTCCACAGGGGAAGGAGAGACCCAGTACTTC. Amino acids: CASSSTGEGETQYF. The rearrangement uses TRBV12-3 or TRBV12-4 and TRBJ2-5; 7 nucleotides match TRBD1. V was clipped by 4 bases and J by 4 bases; unmatched bases: 6. The CDR3 is 14 residues long.

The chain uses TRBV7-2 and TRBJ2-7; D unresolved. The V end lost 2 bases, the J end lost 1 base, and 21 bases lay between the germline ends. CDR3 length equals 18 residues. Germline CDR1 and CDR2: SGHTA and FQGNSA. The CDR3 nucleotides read TGTGCCAGCAGCTTACCCCTCTCGGGTGGCTTGGGATCCTACGAGCAGTACTTC. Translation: CASSLPLSGGLGSYEQYF.

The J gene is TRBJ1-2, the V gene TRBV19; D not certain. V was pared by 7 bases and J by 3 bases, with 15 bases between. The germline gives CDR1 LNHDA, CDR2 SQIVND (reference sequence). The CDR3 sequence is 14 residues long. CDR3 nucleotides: TGTGCCAGTAATCGGGCTCAAAAGGACTATGGCTACACCTTC. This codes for CASNRAQKDYGYTF.

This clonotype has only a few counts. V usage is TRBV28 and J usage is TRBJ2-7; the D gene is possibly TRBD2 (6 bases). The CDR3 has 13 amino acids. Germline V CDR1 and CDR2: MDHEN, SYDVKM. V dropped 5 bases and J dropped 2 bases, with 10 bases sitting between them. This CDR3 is CASSERAPYEQYF. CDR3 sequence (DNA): TGTGCCAGCAGTGAGCGGGCACCCTACGAGCAGTACTTC.

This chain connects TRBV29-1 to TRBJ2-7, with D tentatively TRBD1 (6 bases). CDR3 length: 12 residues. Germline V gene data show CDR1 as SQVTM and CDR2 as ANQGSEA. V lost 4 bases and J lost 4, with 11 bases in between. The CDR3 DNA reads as TGCAGCGTTGTGCCAGGGGCATACGAGCAGTACTTC. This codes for CSVVPGAYEQYF.

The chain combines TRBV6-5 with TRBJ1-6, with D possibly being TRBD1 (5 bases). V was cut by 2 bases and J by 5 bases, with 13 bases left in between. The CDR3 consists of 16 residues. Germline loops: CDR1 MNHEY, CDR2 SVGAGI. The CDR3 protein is CASSYRDGVNNSPLHF. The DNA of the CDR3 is TGTGCCAGCAGTTACCGGGACGGAGTAAATAATTCACCCCTCCACTTT.

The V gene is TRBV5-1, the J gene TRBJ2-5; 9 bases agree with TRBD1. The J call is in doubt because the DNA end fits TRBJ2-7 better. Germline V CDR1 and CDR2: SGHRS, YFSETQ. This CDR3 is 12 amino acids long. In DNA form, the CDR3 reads TGCGCCAGCAGCTGGGACAGGGCCGAGCAGTACTTC. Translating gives CASSWDRAEQYF.

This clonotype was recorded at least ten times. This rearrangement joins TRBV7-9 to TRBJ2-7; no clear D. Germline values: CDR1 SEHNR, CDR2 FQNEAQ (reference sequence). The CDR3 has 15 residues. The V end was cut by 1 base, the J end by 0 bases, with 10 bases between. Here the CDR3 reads CASSLVVASSYEQYF. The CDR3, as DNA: TGTGCCAGCAGCTTAGTGGTAGCTTCCTCCTACGAGCAGTACTTC.

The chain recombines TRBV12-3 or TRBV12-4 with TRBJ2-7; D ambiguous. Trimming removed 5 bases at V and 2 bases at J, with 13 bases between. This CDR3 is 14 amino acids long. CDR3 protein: CASSRSPRPYEQYF. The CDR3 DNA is TGTGCCAGCAGTCGATCTCCACGACCCTACGAGCAGTACTTC.

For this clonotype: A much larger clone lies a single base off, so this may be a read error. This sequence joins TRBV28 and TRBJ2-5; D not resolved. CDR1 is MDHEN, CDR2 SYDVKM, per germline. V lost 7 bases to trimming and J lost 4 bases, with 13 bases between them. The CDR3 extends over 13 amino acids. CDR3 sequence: CASTCQTPETQYF. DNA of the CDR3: TGTGCCAGCACCTGTCAGACCCCAGAGACCCAGTACTTC.

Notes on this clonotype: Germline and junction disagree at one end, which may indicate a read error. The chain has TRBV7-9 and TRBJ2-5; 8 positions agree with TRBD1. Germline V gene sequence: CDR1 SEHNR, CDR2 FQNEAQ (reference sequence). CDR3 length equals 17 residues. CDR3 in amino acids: CTSSLNPTGVDSETQYF. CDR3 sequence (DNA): TGTACCAGCAGCTTAAACCCGACAGGGGTGGATTCGGAGACCCAGTACTTC.

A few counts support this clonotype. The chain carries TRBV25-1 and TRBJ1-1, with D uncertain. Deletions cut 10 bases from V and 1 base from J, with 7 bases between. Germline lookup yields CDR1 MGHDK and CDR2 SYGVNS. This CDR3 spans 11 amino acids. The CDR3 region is CATGANTEAFF. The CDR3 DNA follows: TGTGCCACAGGTGCGAACACTGAAGCTTTCTTT.

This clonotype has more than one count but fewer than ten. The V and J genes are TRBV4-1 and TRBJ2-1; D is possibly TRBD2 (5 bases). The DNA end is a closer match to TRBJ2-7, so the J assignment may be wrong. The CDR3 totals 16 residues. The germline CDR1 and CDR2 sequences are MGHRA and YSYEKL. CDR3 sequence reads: CASSQVFGLKSYEQYF. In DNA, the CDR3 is TGCGCCAGCAGCCAAGTTTTTGGACTGAAGTCCTACGAGCAGTACTTC.

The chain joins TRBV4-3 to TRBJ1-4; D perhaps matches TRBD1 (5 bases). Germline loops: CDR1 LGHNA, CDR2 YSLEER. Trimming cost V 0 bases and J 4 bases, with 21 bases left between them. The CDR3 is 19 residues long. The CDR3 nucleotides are TGCGCCAGCAGCCAAGAGAGGTATCAGGGTGGGCTCGATAATGAAAAACTGTTTTTT. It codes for CASSQERYQGGLDNEKLFF.

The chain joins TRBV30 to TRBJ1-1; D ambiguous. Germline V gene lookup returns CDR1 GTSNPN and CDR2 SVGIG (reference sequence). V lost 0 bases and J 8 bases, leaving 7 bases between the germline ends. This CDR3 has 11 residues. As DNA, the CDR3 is TGTGCCTGGAGTGTACGTCAGGAAGCTTTCTTT. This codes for CAWSVRQEAFF.

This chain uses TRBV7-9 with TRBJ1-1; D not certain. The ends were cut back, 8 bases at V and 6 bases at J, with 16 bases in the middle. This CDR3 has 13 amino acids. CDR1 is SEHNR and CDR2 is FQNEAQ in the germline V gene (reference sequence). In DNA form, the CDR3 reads TGTGCCAGCGGGAGTTTGACGGCGTCTGAAGCTTTCTTT. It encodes CASGSLTASEAFF.

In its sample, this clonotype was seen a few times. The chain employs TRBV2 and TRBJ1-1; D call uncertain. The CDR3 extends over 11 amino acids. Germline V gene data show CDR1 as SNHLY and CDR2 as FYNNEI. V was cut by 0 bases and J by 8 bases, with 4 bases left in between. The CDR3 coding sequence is TGTGCCAGCAGTGAAGCGCGAGAAGCTTTCTTT. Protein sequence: CASSEAREAFF.